The present entry profiles one T cell receptor beta chain with its context. The record originates from a study of control samples from healthy donors and cancer patients. Repertoires were generated with immunoSEQ multiplex PCR, while TCRdb's copy carries only in-frame clones and drops some. The sample holds 100,000 or so clones, 82% seen once. V was clipped by 5 bases and J by 5 bases; unmatched bases: 6. From germline, CDR1 is MGHRA and CDR2 YSYEKL. This CDR3 has 14 residues. The TCR comes from a woman aged 55-75 years in good health. The V call is TRBV4-1, the J call TRBJ2-1; 7 positions agree with TRBD1. Sequenced input: blood. CDR3 residues: CASSRQGVDNEQFF. CDR3 in DNA: TGCGCCAGCAGCAGGCAGGGGGTAGACAATGAGCAGTTCTTC.